This T cell receptor (beta chain) stems from a study of sequential checkpoint blockade in melanoma. The treatment here: randomized to nivolumab then ipilimumab (arm A) or the reverse (arm B). The protocol was immunoSEQ multiplex PCR, while the TCRdb copy is restricted to in-frame clones and leaves out a portion. The table has about 2,500 clones, around 29% seen once. Germline CDR1 MGHDK, CDR2 SYGVNS. The CDR3 spans 13 residues. V was pared by 5 bases and J by 4 bases, with 1 base of the junction left unmatched. The material was tumor tissue (inferred from file names), obtained from a patient given nivolumab and ipilimumab in sequence. This clonotype was obtained from a human donor with melanoma. The genes are TRBV25-1 and TRBJ1-5; 8 nucleotides line up with TRBD1. The CDR3 DNA reads as TGTGCCAGCAGTAGGACAGGGAATCAGCCCCAGCATTTT. It codes for CASSRTGNQPQHF.